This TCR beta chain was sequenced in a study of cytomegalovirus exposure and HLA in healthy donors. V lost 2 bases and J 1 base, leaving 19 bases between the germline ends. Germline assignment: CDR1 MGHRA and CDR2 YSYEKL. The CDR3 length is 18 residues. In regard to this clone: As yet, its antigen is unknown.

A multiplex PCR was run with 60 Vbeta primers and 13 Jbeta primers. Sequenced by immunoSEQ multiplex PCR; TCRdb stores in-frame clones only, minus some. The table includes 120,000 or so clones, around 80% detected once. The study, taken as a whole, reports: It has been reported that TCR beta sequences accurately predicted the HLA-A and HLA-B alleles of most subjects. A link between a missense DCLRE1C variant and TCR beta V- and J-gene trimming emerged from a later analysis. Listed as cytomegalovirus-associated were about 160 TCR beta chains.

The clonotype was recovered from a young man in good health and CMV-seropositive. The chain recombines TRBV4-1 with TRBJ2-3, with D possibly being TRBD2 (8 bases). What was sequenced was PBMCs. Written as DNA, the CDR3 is TGCGCCAGCAGCCAATCGAGGGGGCGGGGGGTAGGCACAGATACGCAGTATTTT. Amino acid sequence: CASSQSRGRGVGTDTQYF.